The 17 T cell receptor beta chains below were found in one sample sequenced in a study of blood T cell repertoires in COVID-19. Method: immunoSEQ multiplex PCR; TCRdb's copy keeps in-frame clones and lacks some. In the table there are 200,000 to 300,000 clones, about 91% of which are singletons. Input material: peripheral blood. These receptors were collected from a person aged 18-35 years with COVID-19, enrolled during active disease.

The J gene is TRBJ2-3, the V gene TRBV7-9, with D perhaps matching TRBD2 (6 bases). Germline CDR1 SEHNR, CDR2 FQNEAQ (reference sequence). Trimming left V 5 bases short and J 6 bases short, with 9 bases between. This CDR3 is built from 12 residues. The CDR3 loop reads CASSLGTDTQYF. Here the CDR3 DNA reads TGTGCCAGCAGCCTCGGGACTGATACGCAGTATTTT. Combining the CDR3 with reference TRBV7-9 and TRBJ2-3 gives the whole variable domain DTGVSQNPRHKITKRGQNVTFRCDPISEHNRLYWYRQTLGQGPEFLTYFQNEAQLEKSRLLSDRFSAERPKGSFSTLEIQRTEQGDSAMYLCASSLGTDTQYFGPGTRLTVL.

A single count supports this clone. The CDR3 is CATTPGQGDGYTF. For the CDR3, the DNA is TGTGCCACCACCCCGGGACAGGGTGATGGCTACACCTTC. The V call is TRBV15, the J call TRBJ1-2, with 9 positions matching TRBD1. CDR3 size: 13 residues. The V gene's germline CDR1 is LNHNV and CDR2 YYDKDF (reference sequence). Trimming at V came to 7 bases and at J to 6 bases, leaving 6 bases not matched to a gene.

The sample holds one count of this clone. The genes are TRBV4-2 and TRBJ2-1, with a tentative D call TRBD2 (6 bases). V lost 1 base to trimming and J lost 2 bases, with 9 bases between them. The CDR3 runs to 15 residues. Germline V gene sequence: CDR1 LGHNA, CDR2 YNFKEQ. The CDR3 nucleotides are TGTGCCAGCAGCCAAGGGGACTTTACCTACAATGAGCAGTTCTTC. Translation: CASSQGDFTYNEQFF.

CDR3 nucleotides: TGTGCCTGGAGTGATCCGACAGGGGTGGACTACGAGCAGTACTTC. This encodes CAWSDPTGVDYEQYF. The rearrangement links TRBV30 to TRBJ2-7, with TRBD1 matching 8 bases. Germline V gene data show CDR1 as GTSNPN and CDR2 as SVGIG (reference sequence). The CDR3 contains 15 residues. J was trimmed by 3 bases and V by 1 base; bases with no gene match: 8.

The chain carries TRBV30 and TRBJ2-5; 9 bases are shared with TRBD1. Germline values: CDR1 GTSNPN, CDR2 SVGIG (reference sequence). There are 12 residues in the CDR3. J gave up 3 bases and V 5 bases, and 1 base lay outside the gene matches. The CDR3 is CAWDRGEETQYF. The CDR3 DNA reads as TGTGCCTGGGACAGGGGGGAAGAGACCCAGTACTTC.

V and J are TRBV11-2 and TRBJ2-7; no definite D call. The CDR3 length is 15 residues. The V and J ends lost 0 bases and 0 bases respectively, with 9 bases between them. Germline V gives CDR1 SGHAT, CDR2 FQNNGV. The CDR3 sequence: CASSLDWPSSYEQYF. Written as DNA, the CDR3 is TGTGCCAGCAGCTTAGATTGGCCAAGCTCCTACGAGCAGTACTTC. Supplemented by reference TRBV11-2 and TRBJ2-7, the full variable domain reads EAGVAQSPRYKIIEKRQSVAFWCNPISGHATLYWYQQILGQGPKLLIQFQNNGVVDDSQLPKDRFSAERLKGVDSTLKIQPAKLEDSAVYLCASSLDWPSSYEQYFGPGTRLTVT.

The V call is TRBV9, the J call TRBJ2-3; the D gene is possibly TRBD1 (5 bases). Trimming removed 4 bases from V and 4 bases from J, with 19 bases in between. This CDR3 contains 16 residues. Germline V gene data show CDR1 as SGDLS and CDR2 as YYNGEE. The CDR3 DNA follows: TGTGCCAGCAGCCCTGGGCCAGGGTACGAAGCAGATACGCAGTATTTT. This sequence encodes CASSPGPGYEADTQYF. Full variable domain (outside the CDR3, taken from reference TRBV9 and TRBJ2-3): DSGVTQTPKHLITATGQRVTLRCSPRSGDLSVYWYQQSLDQGLQFLIQYYNGEERAKGNILERFSAQQFPDLHSELNLSSLELGDSALYFCASSPGPGYEADTQYFGPGTRLTVL.

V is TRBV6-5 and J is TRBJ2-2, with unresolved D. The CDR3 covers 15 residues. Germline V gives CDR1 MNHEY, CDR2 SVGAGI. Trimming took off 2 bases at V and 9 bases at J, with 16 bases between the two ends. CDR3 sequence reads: CASSYLTIESRELFF. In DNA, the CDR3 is TGTGCCAGCAGTTACCTCACTATTGAGTCCAGGGAGCTGTTTTTT.

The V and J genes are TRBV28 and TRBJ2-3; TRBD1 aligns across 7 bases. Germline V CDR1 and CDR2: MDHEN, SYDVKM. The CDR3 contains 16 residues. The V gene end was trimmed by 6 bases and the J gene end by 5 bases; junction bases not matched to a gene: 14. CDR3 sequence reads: CASSFQTGPMVDTQYF. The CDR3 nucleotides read TGTGCCAGCAGCTTCCAGACAGGGCCTATGGTAGATACGCAGTATTTT.

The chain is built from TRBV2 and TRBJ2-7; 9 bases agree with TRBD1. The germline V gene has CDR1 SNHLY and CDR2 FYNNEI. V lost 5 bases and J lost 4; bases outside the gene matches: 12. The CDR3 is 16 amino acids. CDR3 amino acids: CASSPLSGQGPYEQYF. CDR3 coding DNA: TGTGCCAGCAGTCCTTTGTCGGGACAGGGTCCGTACGAGCAGTACTTC.

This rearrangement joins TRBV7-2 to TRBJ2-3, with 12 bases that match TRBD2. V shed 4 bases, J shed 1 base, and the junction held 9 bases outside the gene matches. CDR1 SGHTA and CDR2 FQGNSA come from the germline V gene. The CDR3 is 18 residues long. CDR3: CASSSRSSGRAGTDTQYF. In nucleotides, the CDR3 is TGTGCCAGCAGCTCCCGGTCTAGCGGGAGGGCCGGCACAGATACGCAGTATTTT.

The CDR3 here is CAISESNIGQETQYF. The DNA of the CDR3 is TGTGCCATCAGTGAGTCGAATATCGGTCAAGAGACCCAGTACTTC. V gene TRBV10-3 combines with J gene TRBJ2-5, with D unclear. V dropped 0 bases and J dropped 2 bases, with 10 bases sitting between them. This CDR3 is 15 amino acids long. In germline, CDR1 is ENHRY, CDR2 SYGVKD.

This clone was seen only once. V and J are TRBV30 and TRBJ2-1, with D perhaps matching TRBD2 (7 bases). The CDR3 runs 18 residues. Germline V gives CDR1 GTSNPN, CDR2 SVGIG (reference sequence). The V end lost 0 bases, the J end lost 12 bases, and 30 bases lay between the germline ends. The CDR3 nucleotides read TGTGCCTGGAGTGTACTCGGGGGGAGGGCCCTCTCCGGAGGGGGGCAGTTCTTC. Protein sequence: CAWSVLGGRALSGGGQFF. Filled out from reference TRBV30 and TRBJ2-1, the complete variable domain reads SQTIHQWPATLVQPVGSPLSLECTVEGTSNPNLYWYRQAAGRGLQLLFYSVGIGQISSEVPQNLSASRPQDRQFILSSKKLLLSDSGFYLCAWSVLGGRALSGGGQFFGPGTRLTVL.

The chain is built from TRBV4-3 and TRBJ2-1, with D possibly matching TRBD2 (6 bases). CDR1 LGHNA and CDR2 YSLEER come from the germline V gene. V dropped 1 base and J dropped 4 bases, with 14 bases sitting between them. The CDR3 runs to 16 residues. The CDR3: CASSQATLGGYNEQFF. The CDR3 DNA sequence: TGCGCCAGCAGCCAAGCGACTCTCGGGGGTTACAATGAGCAGTTCTTC.

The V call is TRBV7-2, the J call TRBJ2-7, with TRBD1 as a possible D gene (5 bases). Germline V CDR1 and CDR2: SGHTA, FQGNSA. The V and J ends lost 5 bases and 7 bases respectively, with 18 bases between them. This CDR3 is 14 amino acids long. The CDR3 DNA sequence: TGTGCCAGCAGCCATGCAGGGTCCCTAGGGGAGCAGTACTTC. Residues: CASSHAGSLGEQYF.

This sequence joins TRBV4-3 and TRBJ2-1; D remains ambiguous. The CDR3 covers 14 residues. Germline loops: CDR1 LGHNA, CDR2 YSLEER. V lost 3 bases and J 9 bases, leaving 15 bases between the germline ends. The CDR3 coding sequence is TGCGCCAGCAGCCACGATCCGGGTCAAGGTGAGCAGTTCTTC. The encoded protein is CASSHDPGQGEQFF.

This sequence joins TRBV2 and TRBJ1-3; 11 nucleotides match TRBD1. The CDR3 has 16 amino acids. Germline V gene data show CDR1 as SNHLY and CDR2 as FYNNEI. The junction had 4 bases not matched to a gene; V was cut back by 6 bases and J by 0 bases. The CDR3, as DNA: TGTGCCAGCAGAGGGGGACAGGGGGTCTCTGGAAACACCATATATTTT. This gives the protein CASRGGQGVSGNTIYF. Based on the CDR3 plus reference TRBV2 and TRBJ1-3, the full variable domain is EPEVTQTPSHQVTQMGQEVILRCVPISNHLYFYWYRQILGQKVEFLVSFYNNEISEKSEIFDDQFSVERPDGSNFTLKIRSTKLEDSAMYFCASRGGQGVSGNTIYFGEGSWLTVV.